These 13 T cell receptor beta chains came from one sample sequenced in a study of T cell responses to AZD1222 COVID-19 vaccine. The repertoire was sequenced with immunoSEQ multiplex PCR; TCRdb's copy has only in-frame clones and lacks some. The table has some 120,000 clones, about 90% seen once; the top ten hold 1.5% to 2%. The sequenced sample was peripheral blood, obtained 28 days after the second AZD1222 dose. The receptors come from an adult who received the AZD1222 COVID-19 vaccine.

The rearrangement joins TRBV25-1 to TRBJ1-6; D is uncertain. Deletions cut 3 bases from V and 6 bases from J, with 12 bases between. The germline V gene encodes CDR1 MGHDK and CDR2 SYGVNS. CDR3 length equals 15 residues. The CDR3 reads CASSDSRAPNSPLHF. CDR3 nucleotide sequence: TGTGCCAGCAGTGACAGCCGGGCTCCTAATTCACCCCTCCACTTT.

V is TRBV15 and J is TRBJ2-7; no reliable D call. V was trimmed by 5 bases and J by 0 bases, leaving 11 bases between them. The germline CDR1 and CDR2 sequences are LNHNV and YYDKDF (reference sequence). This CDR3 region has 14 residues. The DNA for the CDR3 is TGTGCCACCAGCCGCGAACTTAGCTCCTACGAGCAGTACTTC. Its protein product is CATSRELSSYEQYF.

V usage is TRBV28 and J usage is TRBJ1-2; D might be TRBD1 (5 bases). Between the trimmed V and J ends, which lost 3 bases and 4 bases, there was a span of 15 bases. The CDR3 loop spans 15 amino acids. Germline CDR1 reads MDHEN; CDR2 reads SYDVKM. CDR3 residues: CASSFMGRSSYGYTF. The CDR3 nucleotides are TGTGCCAGCAGTTTCATGGGACGTTCTTCCTATGGCTACACCTTC.

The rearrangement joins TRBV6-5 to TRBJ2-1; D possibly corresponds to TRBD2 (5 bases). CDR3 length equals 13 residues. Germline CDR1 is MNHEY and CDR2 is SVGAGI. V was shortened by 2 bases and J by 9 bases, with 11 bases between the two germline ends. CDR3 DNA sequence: TGTGCCAGCAGTTACCCCTTTGGGAGTGAGCAGTTCTTC. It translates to CASSYPFGSEQFF.

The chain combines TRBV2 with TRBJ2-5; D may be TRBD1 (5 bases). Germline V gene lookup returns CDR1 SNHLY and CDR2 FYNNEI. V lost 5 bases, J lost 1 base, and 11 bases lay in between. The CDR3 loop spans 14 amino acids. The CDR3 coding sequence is TGTGCCAGCAGTAGGGGAAGGGGCCAAGAGACCCAGTACTTC. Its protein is CASSRGRGQETQYF.

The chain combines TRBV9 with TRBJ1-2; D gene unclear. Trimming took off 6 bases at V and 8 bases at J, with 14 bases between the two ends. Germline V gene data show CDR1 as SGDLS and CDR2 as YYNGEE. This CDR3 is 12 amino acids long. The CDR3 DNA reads TGTGCCAGCAATGGAGGCTTACCCGGCTACACCTTC. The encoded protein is CASNGGLPGYTF.

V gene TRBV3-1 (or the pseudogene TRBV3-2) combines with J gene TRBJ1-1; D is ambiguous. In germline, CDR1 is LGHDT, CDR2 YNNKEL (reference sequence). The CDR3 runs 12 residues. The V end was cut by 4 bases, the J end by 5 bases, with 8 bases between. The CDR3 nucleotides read TGTGCCAGCAGCCGTCTCGGGACTGAAGCTTTCTTT. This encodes CASSRLGTEAFF.

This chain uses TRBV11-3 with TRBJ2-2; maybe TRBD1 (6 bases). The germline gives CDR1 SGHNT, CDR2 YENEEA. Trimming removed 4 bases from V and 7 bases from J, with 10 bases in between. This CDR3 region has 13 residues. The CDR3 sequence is CASSSQGGGELFF. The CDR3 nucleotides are TGTGCCAGCAGCTCACAGGGCGGCGGGGAGCTGTTTTTT.

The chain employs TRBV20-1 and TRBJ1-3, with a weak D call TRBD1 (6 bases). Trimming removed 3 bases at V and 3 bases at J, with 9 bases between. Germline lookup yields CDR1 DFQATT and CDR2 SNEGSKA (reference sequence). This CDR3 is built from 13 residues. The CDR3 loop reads CSASLGGGNTIYF. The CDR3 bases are TGCAGTGCTAGTTTAGGGGGTGGAAACACCATATATTTT.

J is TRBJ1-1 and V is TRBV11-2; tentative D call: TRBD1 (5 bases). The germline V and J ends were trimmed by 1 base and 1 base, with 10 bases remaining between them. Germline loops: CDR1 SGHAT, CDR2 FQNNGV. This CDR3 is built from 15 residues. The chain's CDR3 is CASSLVGGTNTEAFF. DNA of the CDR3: TGTGCCAGCAGCTTAGTTGGGGGAACGAACACTGAAGCTTTCTTT.

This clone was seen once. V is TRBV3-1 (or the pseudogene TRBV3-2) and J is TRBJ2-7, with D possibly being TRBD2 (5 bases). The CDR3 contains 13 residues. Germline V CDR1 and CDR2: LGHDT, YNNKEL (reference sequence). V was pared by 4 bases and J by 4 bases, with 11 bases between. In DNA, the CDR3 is TGTGCCAGCAGCCGTCCCTCGGGGTACGAGCAGTACTTC. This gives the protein CASSRPSGYEQYF.

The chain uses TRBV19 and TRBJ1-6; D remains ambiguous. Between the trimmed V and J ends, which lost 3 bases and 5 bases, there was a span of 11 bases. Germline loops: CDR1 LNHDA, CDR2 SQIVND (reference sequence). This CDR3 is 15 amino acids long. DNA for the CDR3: TGTGCCAGTAGTATGATATTCGGGGATAATTCACCCCTCCACTTT. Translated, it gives CASSMIFGDNSPLHF.

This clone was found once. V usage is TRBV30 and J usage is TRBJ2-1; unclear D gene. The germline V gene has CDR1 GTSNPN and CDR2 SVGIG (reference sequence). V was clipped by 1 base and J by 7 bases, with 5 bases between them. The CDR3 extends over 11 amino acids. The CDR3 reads CAWSAGNEQFF. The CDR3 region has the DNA TGTGCCTGGAGTGCTGGAAATGAGCAGTTCTTC.